This passage covers 23 T cell receptor beta chains from one sample sequenced in a study of shared clonotypes between healthy human individuals (dated by TCRdb to about 2020). Library construction relied on the immunoSEQ multiplex PCR assay. TCRdb limited this immuneACCESS table to in-frame rearrangements with V and J called. A share of clones is missing; checked studies link under half to unresolved V genes, and the rest is unexplained. For this sample there are some 1 million clones; around 74% appear just once. The ten largest make up approximately 1.5% of the sample. What was sequenced was memory CD4+ T cells sorted from blood. The cell subset or site label on this specimen signifies: CD45RA-negative fraction. Receptor source: a man younger than 35 in good health.

The chain combines TRBV6-1 with TRBJ1-2; TRBD1 aligns across 10 bases. V lost 3 bases to trimming and J lost 2 bases; unmatched junction nucleotides: 9. This CDR3 spans 17 amino acids. Germline CDR1 and CDR2: MNHNS and SASEGT. CDR3 sequence reads: CASSDDLWTGGNYGYTF. DNA for the CDR3: TGTGCCAGCAGTGACGACCTCTGGACAGGGGGAAACTATGGCTACACCTTC.

V is TRBV27 and J is TRBJ1-2, with D unclear. This CDR3 comprises 12 residues. CDR1 and CDR2 from the germline V gene are MNHEY and SMNVEV (reference sequence). Trimming removed 5 bases at V and 7 bases at J, with 11 bases between. The CDR3, as DNA: TGTGCCAGCAGTCAACGAGATCGTGGCTACACCTTC. Translation gives CASSQRDRGYTF.

The chain couples TRBV30 to TRBJ1-3, with TRBD1 matching 8 bases. The length of the CDR3 is 13 residues. CDR1 is GTSNPN and CDR2 is SVGIG in the germline V gene (reference sequence). V shed 1 base and J 6 bases; nucleotides not matched to a gene: 2. For the CDR3, the DNA is TGTGCCTGGAGTGGGGACAGGATAAACACCATATATTTT. This codes for CAWSGDRINTIYF.

This clone occurred many times. This chain's CDR3 is CASSITGSSGNTIYF. The CDR3 coding sequence is TGTGCCAGCAGTATCACAGGGAGCTCTGGAAACACCATATATTTT. V usage is TRBV27 and J usage is TRBJ1-3, with D possibly matching TRBD1 (6 bases). This CDR3 comprises 15 residues. Trimming took 5 bases from V and 0 from J, leaving 11 bases between them. Germline V lookup: CDR1 MNHEY, CDR2 SMNVEV (reference sequence).

The chain links TRBV7-2 to TRBJ1-2, with 8 bases aligning to TRBD1. Per germline, CDR1 SGHTA and CDR2 FQGNSA. The J segment lost 8 bases and the V segment lost 5 bases, leaving 13 bases of the junction unmatched. CDR3 length: 15 amino acids. The chain's CDR3 is CASSAQSGGALGYTF. The CDR3 DNA follows: TGTGCCAGCAGCGCCCAATCAGGGGGCGCGTTGGGCTACACCTTC.

This clone turned up a few times. The V call is TRBV28, the J call TRBJ2-5, with D perhaps being TRBD1 or TRBD2 (6 bases each). The V end lost 8 bases, the J end lost 1 base, and 14 bases lay between the germline ends. The CDR3 covers 14 residues. Germline lookup yields CDR1 MDHEN and CDR2 SYDVKM. The CDR3: CASQGWGAQETQYF. CDR3 sequence (DNA): TGTGCCAGCCAGGGGTGGGGGGCCCAAGAGACCCAGTACTTC.

The chain has TRBV5-1 and TRBJ2-5; TRBD1 matches at 8 bases. Germline V CDR1 and CDR2: SGHRS, YFSETQ. Unmatched junction bases numbered 7, after V lost 4 bases and J lost 5 bases. The CDR3 is made up of 14 amino acids. In DNA, the CDR3 is TGCGCCAGCAGCCGACAGGGGTCGGGGGAGACCCAGTACTTC. This sequence encodes CASSRQGSGETQYF.

The V call is TRBV5-5, the J call TRBJ1-2, with a possible D match to TRBD1 (5 bases). The CDR3 covers 13 residues. Germline V gene data show CDR1 as SGHKS and CDR2 as YYEKEE (reference sequence). V lost 1 base and J 2 bases, leaving 6 bases between the germline ends. CDR3 residues: CASSLWGNYGYTF. The CDR3, as DNA: TGTGCCAGCAGCTTGTGGGGGAACTATGGCTACACCTTC.

The chain links TRBV27 to TRBJ2-7; TRBD2 agrees at 16 bases. The CDR3 length is 17 residues. J gave up 3 bases and V 2 bases, and 4 bases lay outside the gene matches. Germline V gene data show CDR1 as MNHEY and CDR2 as SMNVEV (reference sequence). CDR3 sequence: CASSLSGTSGRDYEQYF. DNA for the CDR3: TGTGCCAGCAGTTTAAGCGGGACTAGCGGGAGGGACTACGAGCAGTACTTC.

This chain's CDR3 is CASSSRGRETGEQYF. CDR3 DNA sequence: TGTGCCAGCAGCTCCCGAGGGCGGGAGACTGGGGAGCAGTACTTC. This sequence joins TRBV9 and TRBJ2-7; 7 bases line up with TRBD2. The CDR3 has 15 residues. The germline gives CDR1 SGDLS, CDR2 YYNGEE. V dropped 4 bases and J dropped 7; count of bases not matched to a gene: 14.

The chain uses TRBV10-2 and TRBJ1-1, with unresolved D. Trimming left V 6 bases short and J 2 bases short, with 13 bases between. There are 14 residues in the CDR3. The V gene's germline CDR1 is WSHSY and CDR2 SAAADI. CDR3 amino acids: CASRAGAANTEAFF. The CDR3 DNA sequence: TGCGCCAGCAGGGCCGGCGCCGCAAACACTGAAGCTTTCTTT.

This clone was counted at least ten times. V usage is TRBV30 and J usage is TRBJ2-2; D is perhaps TRBD2 (5 bases). Trimming removed 0 bases at V and 5 bases at J, with 13 bases between. CDR3 size: 15 residues. CDR1 and CDR2 from the germline V gene are GTSNPN and SVGIG (reference sequence). The CDR3 sequence is CAWSVGGSFTGELFF. In nucleotides, the CDR3 is TGTGCCTGGAGTGTTGGTGGGAGTTTTACCGGGGAGCTGTTTTTT.

The chain couples TRBV6-1 to TRBJ2-7, with 9 bases matching TRBD1. The V segment lost 4 bases and the J segment 0 bases; nucleotides outside the gene matches: 16. The CDR3 is made up of 19 amino acids. Germline-derived CDR1 and CDR2 are MNHNS and SASEGT. The CDR3 reads CASSARGGQGLRSSYEQYF. DNA for the CDR3: TGTGCCAGCAGTGCAAGGGGGGGACAGGGCTTGAGGAGCTCCTACGAGCAGTACTTC.

The rearrangement links TRBV7-2 to TRBJ1-6; D is unclear. The CDR3 extends over 17 amino acids. V dropped 1 base and J dropped 9 bases, with 19 bases sitting between them. Germline CDR1 is SGHTA and CDR2 is FQGNSA. CDR3 residues: CASSLGGVGAGSSPLHF. The CDR3 bases are TGTGCCAGCAGCTTAGGAGGCGTGGGAGCCGGGTCTTCACCCCTCCACTTT.

The chain combines TRBV7-2 with TRBJ2-1; 8 bases are shared with TRBD2. The trim removed 4 bases at V and 7 bases at J, leaving 21 bases unmatched. The CDR3 has 19 residues. Germline assignment: CDR1 SGHTA and CDR2 FQGNSA. The CDR3 sequence is CASSSVSLVTSGSPNEQFF. The CDR3 nucleotides read TGTGCCAGCAGCTCCGTTTCATTAGTAACTAGCGGCTCTCCAAATGAGCAGTTCTTC.

The V and J genes are TRBV4-3 and TRBJ1-4, with D tentatively TRBD1 (6 bases). This CDR3 is built from 15 residues. Trimming shortened V by 5 bases and J by 5 bases, and 15 bases separated the two germline ends. Germline lookup yields CDR1 LGHNA and CDR2 YSLEER. CDR3 region: CASSEGGRGNEKLFF. In nucleotides, the CDR3 is TGCGCCAGCAGCGAAGGGGGAAGGGGGAATGAAAAACTGTTTTTT.

The rearrangement uses TRBV28 and TRBJ2-3; TRBD1 aligns across 7 bases. This CDR3 contains 14 residues. CDR1 and CDR2 from the germline V gene are MDHEN and SYDVKM. Trimming cost V 6 bases and J 2 bases; bases outside gene matches: 5. The DNA of the CDR3 is TGTGCCAGCAGGAGGGGGCCTTACACAGATACGCAGTATTTT. It is translated as CASRRGPYTDTQYF.

This clone was found once. V is TRBV6-1 and J is TRBJ2-5; D unclear. The CDR3 loop spans 11 amino acids. With 6 bases removed from V and 9 bases from J, the gap between germline ends came to 11 bases. Germline-derived CDR1 and CDR2 are MNHNS and SASEGT. CDR3 nucleotide sequence: TGTGCCAGCAGAACCGTGGGATCCCAGTACTTC. This translates into CASRTVGSQYF.

This clone was detected once. This rearrangement joins TRBV5-1 to TRBJ2-3; TRBD2 agrees at 11 bases. This CDR3 contains 16 residues. The germline CDR1 and CDR2 sequences are SGHRS and YFSETQ. The J segment lost 2 bases and the V segment lost 4 bases, leaving 6 bases of the junction unmatched. The CDR3: CASSLPSGRTTDTQYF. CDR3 nucleotide sequence: TGCGCCAGCAGCCTGCCTAGCGGGAGGACCACAGATACGCAGTATTTT.

The chain links TRBV10-3 to TRBJ2-7, with D unresolved. The germline V gene has CDR1 ENHRY and CDR2 SYGVKD. This CDR3 spans 11 amino acids. V lost 11 bases and J 1 base, leaving 9 bases between the germline ends. CDR3 nucleotides: TGTGCCCTCCGTGGGTCCTACGAGCAGTACTTC. This codes for CALRGSYEQYF.

Only one count was recorded for this clone. The chain recombines TRBV4-3 with TRBJ2-3; 14 bases fit TRBD2. The CDR3 contains 17 residues. Trimming at V came to 0 bases and at J to 1 base, leaving 0 bases not matched to a gene. The germline gives CDR1 LGHNA, CDR2 YSLEER. In DNA form, the CDR3 reads TGCGCCAGCAGCCAAGAGACTAGCGGGAGGGGCACAGATACGCAGTATTTT. It specifies CASSQETSGRGTDTQYF.

For this clone: Different DNA sequences within this sample yield the same CDR3. This sequence joins TRBV7-3 and TRBJ1-1; weak D call: TRBD1 (5 bases). This CDR3 spans 13 amino acids. Germline V gives CDR1 SGHTA, CDR2 FQGTGA. V lost 6 bases to trimming and J lost 1 base, with 9 bases between them. CDR3 sequence (DNA): TGTGCCAGCAGACTACAGGAGAACACTGAAGCTTTCTTT. It translates to CASRLQENTEAFF.

The chain links TRBV9 to TRBJ1-2, with D tentatively TRBD1 (5 bases). CDR3 length: 14 amino acids. Per the germline V gene, CDR1 is SGDLS and CDR2 is YYNGEE. Deletions cut 3 bases from V and 3 bases from J, with 12 bases between. The CDR3 sequence: CASSGWRGDYGYTF. In nucleotides, the CDR3 is TGTGCCAGCAGCGGTTGGCGGGGGGACTATGGCTACACCTTC.